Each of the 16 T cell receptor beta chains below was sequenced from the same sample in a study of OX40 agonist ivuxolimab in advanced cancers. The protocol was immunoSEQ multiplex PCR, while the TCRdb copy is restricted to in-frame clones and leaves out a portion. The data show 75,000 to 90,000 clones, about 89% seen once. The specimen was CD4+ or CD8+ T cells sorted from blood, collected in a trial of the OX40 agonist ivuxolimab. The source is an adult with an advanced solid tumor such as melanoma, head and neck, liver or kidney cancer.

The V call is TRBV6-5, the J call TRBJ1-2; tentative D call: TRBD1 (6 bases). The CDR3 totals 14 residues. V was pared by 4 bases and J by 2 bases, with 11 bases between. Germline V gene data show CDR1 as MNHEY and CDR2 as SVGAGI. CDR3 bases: TGTGCCAGCAGTTCGCTCGACAGGAACTATGGCTACACCTTC. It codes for CASSSLDRNYGYTF.

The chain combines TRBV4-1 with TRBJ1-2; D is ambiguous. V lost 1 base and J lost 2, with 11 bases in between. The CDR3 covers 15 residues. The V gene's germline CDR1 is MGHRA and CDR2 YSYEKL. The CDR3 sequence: CASSQVTSTNYGYTF. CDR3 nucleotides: TGCGCCAGCAGCCAAGTCACCAGCACAAACTATGGCTACACCTTC.

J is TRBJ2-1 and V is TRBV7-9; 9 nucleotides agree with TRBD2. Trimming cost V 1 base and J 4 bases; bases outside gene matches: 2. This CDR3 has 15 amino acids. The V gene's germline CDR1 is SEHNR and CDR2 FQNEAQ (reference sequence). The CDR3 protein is CASSLGLAGYNEQFF. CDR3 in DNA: TGTGCCAGCAGCTTAGGGCTAGCGGGGTACAATGAGCAGTTCTTC. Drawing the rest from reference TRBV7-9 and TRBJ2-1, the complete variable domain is DTGVSQNPRHKITKRGQNVTFRCDPISEHNRLYWYRQTLGQGPEFLTYFQNEAQLEKSRLLSDRFSAERPKGSFSTLEIQRTEQGDSAMYLCASSLGLAGYNEQFFGPGTRLTVL.

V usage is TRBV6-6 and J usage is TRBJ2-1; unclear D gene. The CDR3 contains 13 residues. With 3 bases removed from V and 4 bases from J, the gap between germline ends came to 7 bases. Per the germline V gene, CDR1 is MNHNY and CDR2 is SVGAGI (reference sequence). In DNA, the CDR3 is TGTGCCAGCAGTTATGCAAATTACAATGAGCAGTTCTTC. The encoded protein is CASSYANYNEQFF.

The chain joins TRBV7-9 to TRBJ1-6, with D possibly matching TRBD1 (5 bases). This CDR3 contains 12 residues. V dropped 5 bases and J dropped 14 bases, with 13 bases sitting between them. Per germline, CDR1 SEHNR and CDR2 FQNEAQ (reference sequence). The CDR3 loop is CASSHGGSTLHF. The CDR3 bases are TGTGCCAGCAGCCACGGGGGTAGTACCCTCCACTTT.

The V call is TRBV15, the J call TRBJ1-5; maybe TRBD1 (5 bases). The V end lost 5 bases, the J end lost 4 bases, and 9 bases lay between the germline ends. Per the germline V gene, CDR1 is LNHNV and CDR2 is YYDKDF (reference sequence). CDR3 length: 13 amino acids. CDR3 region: CATSRDRNQPQHF. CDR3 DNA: TGTGCCACCAGCCGGGACCGAAATCAGCCCCAGCATTTT.

CDR3 region: CASSSWGLAGEGSYEQYV. In DNA form, the CDR3 reads TGCGCCAGCAGCTCCTGGGGACTAGCGGGAGAGGGATCCTACGAGCAGTACGTC. The rearrangement joins TRBV5-1 to TRBJ2-7; 14 nucleotides match TRBD2. The CDR3 contains 18 residues. Germline values: CDR1 SGHRS, CDR2 YFSETQ. V shed 3 bases, J shed 1 base, and the junction held 9 bases outside the gene matches.

The CDR3 DNA sequence: TGTGCCAGCAGCGGGGGACTAGCGGGAGGAACAGATACGCAGTATTTT. Translated, it gives CASSGGLAGGTDTQYF. The V and J genes are TRBV7-9 and TRBJ2-3; 15 bases are a match to TRBD2. V was clipped by 5 bases and J by 3 bases; unmatched bases: 3. There are 16 residues in the CDR3. The V gene's germline CDR1 is SEHNR and CDR2 FQNEAQ (reference sequence). The full variable domain, completed using reference TRBV7-9 and TRBJ2-3, is DTGVSQNPRHKITKRGQNVTFRCDPISEHNRLYWYRQTLGQGPEFLTYFQNEAQLEKSRLLSDRFSAERPKGSFSTLEIQRTEQGDSAMYLCASSGGLAGGTDTQYFGPGTRLTVL.

CDR3 loop: CASSEGTVDSNQPQHF. The CDR3 bases are TGTGCCAGCAGTGAAGGGACAGTTGATAGCAATCAGCCCCAGCATTTT. The V and J genes are TRBV6-1 and TRBJ1-5, with D possibly matching TRBD1 (6 bases). The germline CDR1 and CDR2 sequences are MNHNS and SASEGT. V gave up 1 base and J gave up 0 bases, with 10 bases separating them. The CDR3 is 16 amino acids.

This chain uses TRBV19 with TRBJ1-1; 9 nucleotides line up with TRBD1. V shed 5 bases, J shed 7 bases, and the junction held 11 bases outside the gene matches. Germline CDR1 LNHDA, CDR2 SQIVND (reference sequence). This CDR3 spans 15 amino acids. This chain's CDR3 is CASSEPGQGRVEAFF. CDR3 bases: TGTGCCAGTAGTGAGCCGGGACAGGGAAGGGTTGAAGCTTTCTTT. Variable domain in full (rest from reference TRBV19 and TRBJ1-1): DGGITQSPKYLFRKEGQNVTLSCEQNLNHDAMYWYRQDPGQGLRLIYYSQIVNDFQKGDIAEGYSVSREKKESFPLTVTSAQKNPTAFYLCASSEPGQGRVEAFFGQGTRLTVV.

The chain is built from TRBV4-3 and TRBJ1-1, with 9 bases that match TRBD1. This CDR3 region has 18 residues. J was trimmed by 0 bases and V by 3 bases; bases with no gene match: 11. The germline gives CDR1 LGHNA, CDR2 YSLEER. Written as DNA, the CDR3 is TGCGCCAGCAGCCAGGATCCGGGACAGGGTGCTTTGAACACTGAAGCTTTCTTT. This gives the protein CASSQDPGQGALNTEAFF.

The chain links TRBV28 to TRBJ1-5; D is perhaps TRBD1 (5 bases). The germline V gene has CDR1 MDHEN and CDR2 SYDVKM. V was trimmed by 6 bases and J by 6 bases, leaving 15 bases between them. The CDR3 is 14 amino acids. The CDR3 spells CASRVNHQGQPQHF. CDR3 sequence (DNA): TGTGCCAGCAGGGTAAATCACCAGGGTCAGCCCCAGCATTTT.

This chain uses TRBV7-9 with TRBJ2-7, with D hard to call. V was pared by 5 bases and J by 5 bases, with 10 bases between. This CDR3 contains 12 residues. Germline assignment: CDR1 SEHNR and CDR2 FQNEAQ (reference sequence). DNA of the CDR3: TGTGCCAGCAGCGAACTTGCGGACGAGCAGTACTTC. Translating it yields CASSELADEQYF.

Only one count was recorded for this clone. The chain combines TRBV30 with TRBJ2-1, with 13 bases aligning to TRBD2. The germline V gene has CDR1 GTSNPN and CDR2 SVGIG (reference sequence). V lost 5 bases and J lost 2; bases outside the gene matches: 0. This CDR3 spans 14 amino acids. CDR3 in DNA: TGTGCCTGGGGACTAGCGGGGGCCTACAATGAGCAGTTCTTC. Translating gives CAWGLAGAYNEQFF.

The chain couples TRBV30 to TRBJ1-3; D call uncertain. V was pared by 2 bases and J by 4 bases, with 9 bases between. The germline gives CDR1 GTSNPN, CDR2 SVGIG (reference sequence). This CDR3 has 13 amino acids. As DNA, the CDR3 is TGTGCCTGGAGTAAAGGGTGGGGAAACACCATATATTTT. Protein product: CAWSKGWGNTIYF.

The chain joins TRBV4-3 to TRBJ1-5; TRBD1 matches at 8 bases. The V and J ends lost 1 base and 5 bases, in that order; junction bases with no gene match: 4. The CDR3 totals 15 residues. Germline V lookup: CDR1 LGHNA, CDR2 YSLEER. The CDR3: CASSQGQGWDQPQHF. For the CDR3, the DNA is TGCGCCAGCAGCCAAGGACAGGGGTGGGATCAGCCCCAGCATTTT.